One and the same sample provided the 19 T cell receptor beta chains below, sequenced in a study of PD-1 blockade in classical Hodgkin lymphoma. Indicated time point: cycle 4 day 1 (C4D1), after five to seven weeks of nivolumab. Brentuximab vedotin exposure varied, and every patient relapsed after autologous stem cell transplantation. Assay: immunoSEQ multiplex PCR; the TCRdb copy retains only in-frame clones and omits some. The table includes over 60,000 clones, about 90% detected once. The specimen comprised peripheral blood mononuclear cells (PBMCs), sampled before the fourth cycle of nivolumab. These receptors were obtained from a human donor with classical Hodgkin lymphoma.

The chain carries TRBV19 and TRBJ1-3, with D maybe TRBD1 (5 bases). The CDR3 is 17 residues long. Looked up from germline, CDR1 is LNHDA and CDR2 is SQIVND (reference sequence). Trimming removed 1 base from V and 4 bases from J, with 17 bases in between. CDR3 protein: CASSIGGAGPAGNTIYF. The CDR3 bases are TGTGCCAGTAGTATAGGCGGGGCAGGGCCGGCGGGAAACACCATATATTTT. Complete variable domain (other parts from reference TRBV19 and TRBJ1-3): DGGITQSPKYLFRKEGQNVTLSCEQNLNHDAMYWYRQDPGQGLRLIYYSQIVNDFQKGDIAEGYSVSREKKESFPLTVTSAQKNPTAFYLCASSIGGAGPAGNTIYFGEGSWLTVV.

The V gene is TRBV19, the J gene TRBJ2-1, with D perhaps TRBD1 (6 bases). The germline V gene encodes CDR1 LNHDA and CDR2 SQIVND (reference sequence). The CDR3 totals 13 residues. Trimming stripped 6 bases from V and 8 bases from J, with 14 bases between. The chain's CDR3 is CASSFRGRDEQFF. The CDR3 nucleotides read TGTGCCAGTAGCTTCAGGGGTCGGGATGAGCAGTTCTTC.

The sample holds a few counts of this clone. The rearrangement joins TRBV27 to TRBJ2-1; D tentatively reads TRBD1 or TRBD2 (5 bases each). Trimming left V 3 bases short and J 0 bases short, with 12 bases between. CDR3 length: 16 amino acids. CDR1 is MNHEY and CDR2 is SMNVEV in the germline V gene (reference sequence). The CDR3 nucleotides are TGTGCCAGCAGTTTGGGACCTCCCTCCTCCTACAATGAGCAGTTCTTC. Translated, it gives CASSLGPPSSYNEQFF.

The gene calls are TRBV5-4 and TRBJ2-1; TRBD1 might be the D (6 bases). Germline V gene sequence: CDR1 SGHNT, CDR2 YYREEE (reference sequence). The CDR3 sequence is 13 residues long. Deletions cut 6 bases from V and 4 bases from J, with 11 bases between. CDR3 nucleotides: TGTGCCAGCACCAAACAGGGATACAATGAGCAGTTCTTC. Residues: CASTKQGYNEQFF.

This sequence joins TRBV2 and TRBJ1-5; D is perhaps TRBD1 (5 bases). With 7 bases removed from V and 5 bases from J, the gap between germline ends came to 18 bases. The germline V gene has CDR1 SNHLY and CDR2 FYNNEI. This CDR3 contains 15 residues. The CDR3 DNA is TGTGCCAGCACCACCGGGAAGGGGATGGATCAGCCCCAGCATTTT. Translation gives CASTTGKGMDQPQHF.

The chain joins TRBV7-6 to TRBJ2-3; D is unresolved. The V gene lost 2 bases and the J gene lost 6 bases, with 18 bases spanning the gap. Germline V gives CDR1 SGHVS, CDR2 FNYEAQ. The CDR3 totals 16 residues. In nucleotides, the CDR3 is TGTGCCAGCAGCTTAAAGGGCCCCTCTATCACGGATACGCAGTATTTT. This encodes CASSLKGPSITDTQYF.

J is TRBJ1-3 and V is TRBV7-9; D might be TRBD1 (5 bases). CDR1 is SEHNR, CDR2 FQNEAQ, per germline (reference sequence). CDR3 length: 15 residues. The ends were cut back, 11 bases at V and 0 bases at J, with 17 bases in the middle. The CDR3 sequence is CAGRGQGASGNTIYF. DNA for the CDR3: TGTGCCGGGCGGGGCCAAGGCGCCTCTGGAAACACCATATATTTT.

The chain joins TRBV18 to TRBJ1-3; a weak D match, TRBD1 (6 bases). V was clipped by 3 bases and J by 8 bases, with 20 bases between them. The CDR3 has 16 amino acids. The germline CDR1 and CDR2 sequences are KGHSH and LQKENI. The CDR3 DNA sequence: TGTGCCAGCTCACCCCTTGGGGGGGCGCCAGGATACACCATATATTTT. Protein product: CASSPLGGAPGYTIYF. Full variable domain (missing parts from reference TRBV18 and TRBJ1-3): NAGVMQNPRHLVRRRGQEARLRCSPMKGHSHVYWYRQLPEEGLKFMVYLQKENIIDESGMPKERFSAEFPKEGPSILRIQQVVRGDSAAYFCASSPLGGAPGYTIYFGEGSWLTVV.

V and J are TRBV13 and TRBJ1-1, with a weak D call TRBD1 (5 bases). The CDR3 runs to 16 residues. V shed 7 bases and J shed 0 bases, with 18 bases lying between them. Germline values: CDR1 PRHDT, CDR2 FYEKMQ (reference sequence). The CDR3 region is CASTRPTDYMNTEAFF. DNA for the CDR3: TGTGCCAGCACAAGACCGACAGATTACATGAACACTGAAGCTTTCTTT.

The chain carries TRBV7-9 and TRBJ2-1, with 12 bases that match TRBD2. This CDR3 has 15 residues. V was pared by 2 bases and J by 4 bases, with 0 bases of the junction left unmatched. CDR1 and CDR2 (germline): SEHNR, FQNEAQ (reference sequence). The CDR3 DNA sequence: TGTGCCAGCAGCTTACTAGCGGGGGGGTACAATGAGCAGTTCTTC. It is translated as CASSLLAGGYNEQFF.

The chain recombines TRBV7-9 with TRBJ1-1; no clear D. The CDR3 has 14 residues. Germline values: CDR1 SEHNR, CDR2 FQNEAQ (reference sequence). Trimming took off 5 bases at V and 6 bases at J, with 16 bases between the two ends. CDR3 region: CASSPRSKVAEAFF. As DNA, the CDR3 is TGTGCCAGCAGCCCCCGGTCTAAGGTGGCTGAAGCTTTCTTT.

This chain links TRBV2 with TRBJ1-1; D is uncertain. The CDR3 consists of 13 residues. Looked up from germline, CDR1 is SNHLY and CDR2 is FYNNEI. Deletions cut 8 bases from V and 3 bases from J, with 13 bases between. The CDR3 DNA reads TGTGCCAGCCGGGCGGAGTCTTACACTGAAGCTTTCTTT. Its protein is CASRAESYTEAFF.

A note on this clone: Other DNA variants within this sample encode the same CDR3. This chain connects TRBV7-6 to TRBJ2-3, with no clear D. Trimming cost V 1 base and J 1 base, with 3 bases left between them. The CDR3 is 13 residues long. Germline assignment: CDR1 SGHVS and CDR2 FNYEAQ. The CDR3 DNA sequence: TGTGCCAGCAGCTTAGGCGGCACAGATACGCAGTATTTT. As protein: CASSLGGTDTQYF.

The V and J genes are TRBV2 and TRBJ1-6, with TRBD1 as a possible D gene (5 bases). V lost 8 bases and J lost 7, with 12 bases in between. Per the germline V gene, CDR1 is SNHLY and CDR2 is FYNNEI. This CDR3 is built from 13 residues. This CDR3 reads CASPGGSNSPLHF. CDR3 DNA: TGTGCCAGCCCCGGGGGAAGCAATTCACCCCTCCACTTT.

The chain is built from TRBV28 and TRBJ2-3; TRBD2 aligns across 9 bases. Trimming cost V 1 base and J 4 bases; bases outside gene matches: 3. The CDR3 has 15 amino acids. Germline V gene lookup returns CDR1 MDHEN and CDR2 SYDVKM. The CDR3 nucleotides read TGTGCCAGCAGTTTATTCAGCGGGGGGTCAGATACGCAGTATTTT. It yields the protein CASSLFSGGSDTQYF.

The J gene is TRBJ1-2, the V gene TRBV5-4, with TRBD1 identical over 9 bases. This CDR3 contains 15 residues. Germline CDR1 is SGHNT and CDR2 is YYREEE (reference sequence). Losses at the gene ends were 3 bases for V and 7 bases for J; bases not matched to a gene: 10. CDR3 residues: CASSSPGQGLGGYTF. Written as DNA, the CDR3 is TGTGCCAGCAGCTCACCGGGACAGGGTTTGGGTGGCTACACCTTC.

This clone was counted once. This chain connects TRBV11-2 to TRBJ1-6; 7 bases line up with TRBD1. The CDR3 is made up of 18 amino acids. Germline V lookup: CDR1 SGHAT, CDR2 FQNNGV. Trimming cost V 6 bases and J 6 bases; bases outside gene matches: 17. The CDR3 sequence is CASRPTGKIAELNSPLHF. The CDR3, as DNA: TGTGCCAGCAGACCGACAGGGAAAATCGCCGAACTTAATTCACCCCTCCACTTT.

This chain joins TRBV18 and TRBJ1-1; D not certain. V lost 4 bases and J lost 2, with 11 bases in between. CDR3 length: 14 residues. In germline, CDR1 is KGHSH, CDR2 LQKENI. As DNA, the CDR3 is TGTGCCAGCTCACGTCGGGAGGGAAACACTGAAGCTTTCTTT. Translation gives CASSRREGNTEAFF.

The CDR3 bases are TGCGCCAGCAGCCAAGAATCTAGACTCGATAACACCGGGGAGCTGTTTTTT. Protein sequence: CASSQESRLDNTGELFF. V is TRBV4-1 and J is TRBJ2-2; D gene unclear. CDR3 length: 17 amino acids. The germline gives CDR1 MGHRA, CDR2 YSYEKL. Trimming took 0 bases from V and 2 from J, leaving 13 bases between them.